Shown below are 21 T cell receptor beta chains from a single sample sequenced in a study of cytomegalovirus exposure and HLA in healthy donors. This PCR relied on a set of 60 Vbeta primers and 13 Jbeta primers. Sequencing was performed with immunoSEQ multiplex PCR; in TCRdb, only in-frame clones are kept and a portion is missing. The table shows about 200,000 clones, with roughly four fifths occurring only once. Sequenced material: PBMCs. These receptors all stem from a girl aged 2 to 9 in good health and CMV-seronegative.

This clone was observed a handful of times. The V call is TRBV29-1, the J call TRBJ2-1; 10 positions agree with TRBD2. Per germline, CDR1 SQVTM and CDR2 ANQGSEA. This CDR3 comprises 14 residues. Losses at the gene ends were 3 bases for V and 8 bases for J; bases not matched to a gene: 7. Here the CDR3 reads CSVESSGRNYEQFF. CDR3 sequence (DNA): TGCAGCGTTGAGTCTAGCGGGAGAAACTATGAGCAGTTCTTC.

This clone was counted a few times. V is TRBV11-2 and J is TRBJ2-2; 9 bases align to TRBD1. Per germline, CDR1 SGHAT and CDR2 FQNNGV. J was trimmed by 2 bases and V by 5 bases; bases with no gene match: 6. This CDR3 is 16 amino acids long. CDR3 sequence reads: CASSDRDRANTGELFF. The CDR3 DNA reads as TGTGCCAGCAGCGATAGGGACAGGGCTAACACCGGGGAGCTGTTTTTT. The variable domain in full, with the rest retrieved from reference TRBV11-2 and TRBJ2-2, is EAGVAQSPRYKIIEKRQSVAFWCNPISGHATLYWYQQILGQGPKLLIQFQNNGVVDDSQLPKDRFSAERLKGVDSTLKIQPAKLEDSAVYLCASSDRDRANTGELFFGEGSRLTVL.

This clone showed up just once. This chain uses TRBV19 with TRBJ2-3; D may be TRBD2 (6 bases). CDR3 length: 16 amino acids. Looked up from germline, CDR1 is LNHDA and CDR2 is SQIVND (reference sequence). V dropped 5 bases and J dropped 2 bases, with 17 bases sitting between them. CDR3 sequence: CASSVTGTQITDTQYF. The CDR3 nucleotides read TGTGCCAGTAGTGTAACCGGGACTCAGATCACAGATACGCAGTATTTT.

This chain links TRBV6-6 with TRBJ2-7; a weak D match, TRBD1 (5 bases). The germline gives CDR1 MNHNY, CDR2 SVGAGI (reference sequence). This CDR3 spans 13 amino acids. The V end was cut by 10 bases, the J end by 3 bases, with 16 bases between. The CDR3 DNA reads as TGTGCCACCAACAGGAATCTGGGCTACGAGCAGTACTTC. Encoded protein: CATNRNLGYEQYF.

The genes are TRBV27 and TRBJ2-7; TRBD1 might be the D (5 bases). Germline values: CDR1 MNHEY, CDR2 SMNVEV (reference sequence). The CDR3 contains 14 residues. Trimming removed 4 bases at V and 4 bases at J, with 14 bases between. The DNA for the CDR3 is TGTGCCAGCAGTTATAGAAGAGACAGTTACGAGCAGTACTTC. It codes for CASSYRRDSYEQYF.

This clone has only a few counts. The chain uses TRBV6-6 and TRBJ2-7; D is possibly TRBD2 (6 bases). Germline CDR1 reads MNHNY; CDR2 reads SVGAGI (reference sequence). V shed 0 bases and J shed 6 bases, with 18 bases lying between them. The CDR3 is 16 amino acids. This CDR3 reads CASSYSDDSPGLEQYF. DNA of the CDR3: TGTGCCAGCAGTTACTCCGATGACAGTCCGGGACTCGAGCAGTACTTC.

The chain employs TRBV7-9 and TRBJ2-3; 8 bases are shared with TRBD1. The ends lost 1 base at V and 3 bases at J; junction bases unmatched: 6. In germline, CDR1 is SEHNR, CDR2 FQNEAQ (reference sequence). The CDR3 runs 16 residues. CDR3 in amino acids: CASSLVQGARTDTQYF. The DNA of the CDR3 is TGTGCCAGCAGCTTAGTGCAGGGGGCGAGGACAGATACGCAGTATTTT.

As for this clone: Germline and junction disagree at one end, which may indicate a read error. The sample carries other DNA sequences with the same CDR3. This rearrangement joins TRBV7-9 to TRBJ2-5; TRBD2 agrees at 12 bases. The CDR3 consists of 14 residues. Germline V CDR1 and CDR2: SEHNR, FQNEAQ (reference sequence). The CDR3 coding sequence is TGTGCCAGCAGCCTAGCGGGGGGGCAAGAGACCCAGTACTTC. Translated, it gives CASSLAGGQETQYF.

The V call is TRBV29-1, the J call TRBJ1-1; D perhaps matches TRBD1 (6 bases). The V gene lost 4 bases and the J gene lost 5 bases, with 17 bases spanning the gap. Germline assignment: CDR1 SQVTM and CDR2 ANQGSEA. This CDR3 is 14 amino acids long. The CDR3 nucleotides are TGCAGCGTTGCCCGAGGGACATCGGGAACTGAAGCTTTCTTT. Amino acid sequence: CSVARGTSGTEAFF.

CDR3 amino acids: CASSGRDSYNEQFF. In DNA form, the CDR3 reads TGTGCCAGCAGTGGCCGGGACAGCTACAATGAGCAGTTCTTC. The chain carries TRBV6-5 and TRBJ2-1; 7 positions agree with TRBD1. The length of the CDR3 is 14 residues. V was pared by 5 bases and J by 3 bases, with 4 bases of the junction left unmatched. The germline CDR1 and CDR2 sequences are MNHEY and SVGAGI.

The chain is built from TRBV11-3 and TRBJ1-2; unclear D gene. The CDR3 covers 12 residues. Germline CDR1 SGHNT, CDR2 YENEEA. V was trimmed by 5 bases and J by 0 bases, leaving 4 bases between them. The chain's CDR3 is CASSDTNYGYTF. The CDR3 DNA follows: TGTGCCAGCAGCGACACTAACTATGGCTACACCTTC.

The rearrangement joins TRBV7-9 to TRBJ1-2; D remains unclear. Between the trimmed V and J ends, which lost 5 bases and 5 bases, there was a span of 9 bases. The CDR3 extends over 12 amino acids. CDR1 and CDR2 (germline): SEHNR, FQNEAQ (reference sequence). The CDR3 DNA follows: TGTGCCAGCAGCCTGGAGCTTTATGGCTACACCTTC. Its translation: CASSLELYGYTF.

This chain joins TRBV7-9 and TRBJ1-3, with 9 bases lining up with TRBD1. From germline, CDR1 is SEHNR and CDR2 FQNEAQ (reference sequence). The length of the CDR3 is 19 residues. Trimming took 5 bases from V and 6 from J; bases not matched to a gene: 20. The CDR3 DNA reads as TGTGCCAGCAGCGCAGGCCGGGACAGGGCTTGGAGGGAATTAAACACCATATATTTT. Translation gives CASSAGRDRAWRELNTIYF.

V gene TRBV6-5 combines with J gene TRBJ2-7; 7 bases agree with TRBD2. The CDR3 consists of 13 residues. The trim removed 6 bases at V and 4 bases at J, leaving 6 bases unmatched. CDR1 and CDR2 from the germline V gene are MNHEY and SVGAGI. CDR3 in DNA: TGTGCCAGCAGCCCGACTAGCCGGTACGAGCAGTACTTC. It translates to CASSPTSRYEQYF.

The V call is TRBV19, the J call TRBJ2-7; 8 nucleotides agree with TRBD1. V gave up 6 bases and J gave up 6 bases; unmatched junction bases: 7. Germline loops: CDR1 LNHDA, CDR2 SQIVND (reference sequence). This CDR3 is 13 amino acids long. CDR3 in DNA: TGTGCCAGTAGGGCGGGACAGGCTAGCGAGCAGTACTTC. It is translated as CASRAGQASEQYF.

The V and J genes are TRBV7-6 and TRBJ1-5; 11 bases align to TRBD1. CDR1 is SGHVS and CDR2 is FNYEAQ in the germline V gene. The CDR3 covers 15 residues. Trimming cost V 3 bases and J 6 bases; bases outside gene matches: 4. The CDR3 DNA reads TGTGCCAGCAGCTTGGGACAGGGGGTAGCTCAGCCCCAGCATTTT. It codes for CASSLGQGVAQPQHF.

The chain carries TRBV5-1 and TRBJ1-1, with D possibly matching TRBD1 (6 bases). CDR1 is SGHRS, CDR2 YFSETQ, per germline. Deletions cut 4 bases from V and 1 base from J, with 11 bases between. This CDR3 region has 14 residues. The CDR3: CASSPGTKNTEAFF. The CDR3, as DNA: TGCGCCAGCAGCCCTGGGACAAAGAACACTGAAGCTTTCTTT.

This rearrangement joins TRBV27 to TRBJ2-1, with D perhaps TRBD1 (6 bases). V was pared by 5 bases and J by 8 bases, with 13 bases between. CDR1 and CDR2 (germline): MNHEY, SMNVEV (reference sequence). CDR3 length equals 13 residues. The CDR3 region is CASSRRGFYEQFF. The DNA of the CDR3 is TGTGCCAGCAGTCGCAGGGGATTCTATGAGCAGTTCTTC.

This clone occurred once. The V and J genes are TRBV5-1 and TRBJ1-1, with D possibly matching TRBD1 (6 bases). Trimming took off 0 bases at V and 0 bases at J, with 9 bases between the two ends. CDR3 length equals 15 residues. The germline CDR1 and CDR2 sequences are SGHRS and YFSETQ. CDR3: CASSLGTAMNTEAFF. The CDR3, as DNA: TGCGCCAGCAGCTTGGGGACAGCCATGAACACTGAAGCTTTCTTT.

This clone appeared once. Without the conserved terminal phenylalanine or tryptophan, this CDR3 likely stems from a read error. V gene TRBV5-6 combines with J gene TRBJ2-7, with 10 bases matching TRBD2. Trimming cost V 0 bases and J 4 bases; bases outside gene matches: 4. CDR3 size: 15 residues. Germline V gene data show CDR1 as SGHDT and CDR2 as YYEEEE. The CDR3 reads CASSLGASGSYEQYL. The DNA for the CDR3 is TGTGCCAGCAGCTTGGGGGCTAGCGGGAGTTACGAGCAGTACCTC.

V and J are TRBV19 and TRBJ1-1; no reliable D call. Germline V gene data show CDR1 as LNHDA and CDR2 as SQIVND (reference sequence). Between the trimmed V and J ends, which lost 7 bases and 7 bases, there was a span of 10 bases. CDR3 length: 11 amino acids. CDR3 sequence (DNA): TGTGCCAGTACCCAGTCGGGTGAAGCTTTCTTT. Protein: CASTQSGEAFF.